One sample yielded the 8 T cell receptor beta chains listed below, sequenced in a study of blood T cell repertoires in COVID-19. Generated by immunoSEQ multiplex PCR, the TCRdb table keeps only in-frame clones and is missing some. The sample lists roughly 120,000 clones, approximately 90% occurring once. The sample taken for sequencing was peripheral blood. These TCRs come from a human donor in a cohort sampled during active COVID-19.

The chain employs TRBV5-8 and TRBJ2-3; a weak D match, TRBD2 (6 bases). The CDR3 is 16 residues long. Germline CDR1 is SGHTS and CDR2 is YDEGEE. Trimming pared 0 bases from V and 3 bases from J, leaving 14 bases between. CDR3 sequence (DNA): TGTGCCAGCAGCTTGGATACCGGGAGCGGGACAGATACGCAGTATTTT. This gives the protein CASSLDTGSGTDTQYF.

The rearrangement uses TRBV4-2 and TRBJ1-4; D unclear. This CDR3 comprises 16 residues. Germline V gene lookup returns CDR1 LGHNA and CDR2 YNFKEQ. Trimming took 5 bases from V and 8 from J, leaving 21 bases between them. The CDR3 DNA sequence: TGTGCCAGCAGCTCGAGCGTTAACGGGGTGGGGGAAAAACTGTTTTTT. It yields the protein CASSSSVNGVGEKLFF.

This chain connects TRBV2 to TRBJ1-5; D not certain. This CDR3 comprises 13 residues. V shed 5 bases and J shed 7 bases, with 12 bases lying between them. Germline CDR1 SNHLY, CDR2 FYNNEI. Written as DNA, the CDR3 is TGTGCCAGCAGTTCCCTATCGAGACAGCCCCAGCATTTT. Its translation: CASSSLSRQPQHF.

This clone was seen only once. The J gene is TRBJ2-1, the V gene TRBV11-2; TRBD2 aligns across 7 bases. In germline, CDR1 is SGHAT, CDR2 FQNNGV. Unmatched junction bases numbered 5, after V lost 5 bases and J lost 1 base. The CDR3 has 15 amino acids. The CDR3 here is CASSPTSVSYNEQFF. The CDR3 DNA sequence: TGTGCCAGCAGCCCCACTAGCGTTTCCTACAATGAGCAGTTCTTC.

This chain uses TRBV9 with TRBJ2-3; TRBD2 is a possible D gene (6 bases). The CDR3 extends over 15 amino acids. The germline gives CDR1 SGDLS, CDR2 YYNGEE. V lost 3 bases, J lost 4 bases, and 15 bases lay in between. The CDR3 DNA is TGTGCCAGCAGCGCCAGACTAGTTTTCGCAGATACGCAGTATTTT. The encoded protein is CASSARLVFADTQYF.

This chain uses TRBV27 with TRBJ2-3; 9 nucleotides align to TRBD2. The CDR3 is 12 residues long. With V trimmed by 6 bases and J by 5 bases, 0 bases remained unmatched. Germline V CDR1 and CDR2: MNHEY, SMNVEV (reference sequence). DNA for the CDR3: TGTGCCAGCAGAGCGGGAGGAGATACGCAGTATTTT. This gives the protein CASRAGGDTQYF.

The chain carries TRBV7-2 and TRBJ1-4, with D possibly matching TRBD1 (6 bases). In germline, CDR1 is SGHTA, CDR2 FQGNSA. V was trimmed by 4 bases and J by 0 bases, leaving 15 bases between them. The CDR3 contains 17 residues. DNA of the CDR3: TGTGCCAGCAGCTGGGATTACAGGGCTGCAACTAATGAAAAACTGTTTTTT. Its protein product is CASSWDYRAATNEKLFF.

The chain is built from TRBV19 and TRBJ1-2; TRBD1 aligns across 9 bases. The J segment lost 9 bases and the V segment lost 5 bases, leaving 10 bases of the junction unmatched. The germline gives CDR1 LNHDA, CDR2 SQIVND (reference sequence). CDR3 length: 14 amino acids. In DNA, the CDR3 is TGTGCCAGTAGTCCGGGACAGGGTGATCCGAGCTACACCTTC. Translated: CASSPGQGDPSYTF.